These 18 T cell receptor beta chains were sequenced from one sample in a study of blood T cell repertoires in COVID-19. Measured with immunoSEQ multiplex PCR; TCRdb has only the in-frame clones, and not every one. Of some 39,000 clones in the sample, approximately 85% were seen once. The sample consisted of peripheral blood. The receptors here all came from a man in his 60s with acute or convalescent COVID-19.

The chain carries TRBV18 and TRBJ2-1, with D tentatively TRBD1 (5 bases). CDR3 length equals 17 residues. V gave up 4 bases and J gave up 5 bases, with 21 bases separating them. The germline V gene encodes CDR1 KGHSH and CDR2 LQKENI. The CDR3: CASSRLPSGRVDNEQFF. CDR3 nucleotide sequence: TGTGCCAGCTCACGCCTCCCTTCGGGCAGGGTGGACAATGAGCAGTTCTTC.

The chain joins TRBV7-6 to TRBJ2-2, with 10 bases identical to TRBD2. The CDR3 is 20 amino acids. CDR1 SGHVS and CDR2 FNYEAQ come from the germline V gene. The trim removed 3 bases at V and 7 bases at J, leaving 20 bases unmatched. The CDR3 coding sequence is TGTGCCAGCAGCTTTCCCGGCATTTTGAGCGGGGGGGCCGTTGGCGGGGAGCTGTTTTTT. Translation: CASSFPGILSGGAVGGELFF.

The chain employs TRBV11-1 and TRBJ2-1, with a possible D match to TRBD2 (5 bases). Germline CDR1 and CDR2: SGHAT and FQDESV (reference sequence). The V gene lost 5 bases and the J gene lost 2 bases, with 7 bases spanning the gap. The CDR3 sequence is 13 residues long. CDR3 sequence: CASSPSTYNEQFF. CDR3 in DNA: TGTGCCAGCAGCCCTAGCACCTACAATGAGCAGTTCTTC.

V is TRBV5-6 and J is TRBJ1-2, with D perhaps matching TRBD1 (6 bases). The CDR3 covers 12 residues. Looked up from germline, CDR1 is SGHDT and CDR2 is YYEEEE. V was pared by 4 bases and J by 5 bases, with 9 bases between. The DNA of the CDR3 is TGTGCCAGCAGCACAGGGAATTATGGCTACACCTTC. Amino acids: CASSTGNYGYTF.

The chain carries TRBV30 and TRBJ1-3; D call uncertain. The CDR3 runs 14 residues. Germline assignment: CDR1 GTSNPN and CDR2 SVGIG (reference sequence). CDR3 nucleotides: TGTGCTTGGCCCGACTGGTACTCTGGAAACACCATATATTTT. This codes for CAWPDWYSGNTIYF.

The chain joins TRBV30 to TRBJ2-5; perhaps TRBD2 as D (5 bases). Germline CDR1 is GTSNPN and CDR2 is SVGIG (reference sequence). The V gene lost 2 bases and the J gene lost 1 base, with 8 bases spanning the gap. CDR3 length: 13 amino acids. The CDR3 DNA reads TGTGCCTGGAGTTTCCGGGGCCAAGAGACCCAGTACTTC. This codes for CAWSFRGQETQYF. The entire variable domain, with the rest obtained from reference TRBV30 and TRBJ2-5, is as follows: SQTIHQWPATLVQPVGSPLSLECTVEGTSNPNLYWYRQAAGRGLQLLFYSVGIGQISSEVPQNLSASRPQDRQFILSSKKLLLSDSGFYLCAWSFRGQETQYFGPGTRLLVL.

CDR3 in DNA: TGTGCCAGCAGCTCCGGTGGAGCTGGAGGGACCCAGTACTTC. Translation: CASSSGGAGGTQYF. This chain connects TRBV5-4 to TRBJ2-5, with D maybe TRBD2 (5 bases). CDR1 is SGHNT and CDR2 is YYREEE in the germline V gene (reference sequence). CDR3 length: 14 residues. Trimming pared 3 bases from V and 7 bases from J, leaving 16 bases between.

The rearrangement joins TRBV7-6 to TRBJ2-1; D is unclear. Germline values: CDR1 SGHVS, CDR2 FNYEAQ. The CDR3 loop spans 14 amino acids. Trimming removed 6 bases from V and 6 bases from J, with 15 bases in between. As DNA, the CDR3 is TGTGCCAGCAGTTTGCTACCAGGCCCCAATGAGCAGTTCTTC. It is translated as CASSLLPGPNEQFF.

V and J are TRBV11-2 and TRBJ1-6; D may be TRBD1 (6 bases). The V gene lost 3 bases and the J gene lost 11 bases, with 14 bases spanning the gap. CDR1 and CDR2 from the germline V gene are SGHAT and FQNNGV. CDR3 length: 14 residues. In DNA form, the CDR3 reads TGTGCCAGCAGCTTGACACAGGGCGGGCCACCCCTCCACTTT. Protein sequence: CASSLTQGGPPLHF.

The V gene is TRBV2, the J gene TRBJ2-2; a possible D gene is TRBD2 (6 bases). Deletions cut 6 bases from V and 4 bases from J, with 12 bases between. The CDR3 loop spans 14 amino acids. The germline CDR1 and CDR2 sequences are SNHLY and FYNNEI. CDR3: CASSLALLTGELFF. In DNA form, the CDR3 reads TGTGCCAGCAGCCTAGCGCTACTCACCGGGGAGCTGTTTTTT. The full variable domain, completed using reference TRBV2 and TRBJ2-2, is EPEVTQTPSHQVTQMGQEVILRCVPISNHLYFYWYRQILGQKVEFLVSFYNNEISEKSEIFDDQFSVERPDGSNFTLKIRSTKLEDSAMYFCASSLALLTGELFFGEGSRLTVL.

This chain joins TRBV18 and TRBJ2-5; perhaps TRBD1 as D (6 bases). From germline, CDR1 is KGHSH and CDR2 LQKENI. The CDR3 has 13 residues. The ends were cut back, 9 bases at V and 4 bases at J, with 15 bases in the middle. CDR3 in amino acids: CASFTGFGETQYF. The DNA of the CDR3 is TGTGCCAGTTTTACAGGGTTCGGAGAGACCCAGTACTTC.

V and J are TRBV6-2 or TRBV6-3 and TRBJ1-2; possibly TRBD1 for D (6 bases). Germline CDR1 and CDR2: MNHEY and SVGEGT. This CDR3 spans 13 amino acids. V was trimmed by 6 bases and J by 7 bases, leaving 15 bases between them. CDR3 bases: TGTGCCAGCAGCTATGACAGGACTCGTGGCTACACCTTC. Protein sequence: CASSYDRTRGYTF.

V and J are TRBV29-1 and TRBJ1-1; D gene ambiguous. This CDR3 contains 11 residues. Germline CDR1 reads SQVTM; CDR2 reads ANQGSEA. V gave up 6 bases and J gave up 5 bases, with 10 bases separating them. CDR3: CSVAGLTEAFF. CDR3 sequence (DNA): TGCAGCGTGGCCGGGTTGACTGAAGCTTTCTTT.

CDR3 sequence (DNA): TGTGCCAGCAGCCACAGGGGGCTGCTAGCCAAAAACATTCAGTACTTC. Amino acids: CASSHRGLLAKNIQYF. The chain links TRBV5-6 to TRBJ2-4, with 9 bases lining up with TRBD1. The V gene end was trimmed by 4 bases and the J gene end by 0 bases; junction bases not matched to a gene: 5. Germline V gives CDR1 SGHDT, CDR2 YYEEEE. CDR3 size: 16 residues.

The chain carries TRBV27 and TRBJ2-2; tentative D call: TRBD1 (6 bases). With 6 bases removed from V and 1 base from J, the gap between germline ends came to 9 bases. The CDR3 loop spans 14 amino acids. In germline, CDR1 is MNHEY, CDR2 SMNVEV (reference sequence). This CDR3 is CASRRQVNTGELFF. The CDR3 coding sequence is TGTGCCAGCAGACGACAGGTGAACACCGGGGAGCTGTTTTTT.

The chain couples TRBV18 to TRBJ1-2; TRBD1 might be the D (6 bases). This CDR3 has 14 amino acids. Germline assignment: CDR1 KGHSH and CDR2 LQKENI. With 3 bases removed from V and 2 bases from J, the gap between germline ends came to 10 bases. The CDR3 DNA reads TGTGCCAGCTCACCCACGAGGGGGAACTATGGCTACACCTTC. It codes for CASSPTRGNYGYTF. Complete variable domain (other parts from reference TRBV18 and TRBJ1-2): NAGVMQNPRHLVRRRGQEARLRCSPMKGHSHVYWYRQLPEEGLKFMVYLQKENIIDESGMPKERFSAEFPKEGPSILRIQQVVRGDSAAYFCASSPTRGNYGYTFGSGTRLTVV.

This chain uses TRBV6-1 with TRBJ2-7; either TRBD1 or TRBD2 may supply D (6 bases each). The CDR3 contains 16 residues. CDR1 is MNHNS and CDR2 is SASEGT in the germline V gene. V gave up 5 bases and J gave up 1 base, with 18 bases separating them. CDR3 in DNA: TGTGCCAGCAGTAAAGGGGGGACTTCACCATCCTACGAGCAGTACTTC. Protein: CASSKGGTSPSYEQYF.

This rearrangement joins TRBV28 to TRBJ2-4, with 11 bases fitting TRBD2. Germline V gives CDR1 MDHEN, CDR2 SYDVKM. V was clipped by 7 bases and J by 4 bases; unmatched bases: 18. This CDR3 has 19 residues. CDR3 amino acids: CASTSGTSGRYGAKNIQYF. CDR3 in DNA: TGTGCCAGCACCTCCGGGACTAGCGGACGATACGGGGCTAAAAACATTCAGTACTTC.